The TCR beta chain under discussion was sequenced for a study of control samples from healthy donors and cancer patients. Germline V gives CDR1 MNHEY, CDR2 SMNVEV (reference sequence). The CDR3 covers 13 residues. The V and J ends lost 5 bases and 7 bases respectively, with 12 bases between them. This clone has only one observation. Profiling relied on immunoSEQ multiplex PCR, and the TCRdb table lists in-frame clones only, not all of them. The table records tens of thousands of clones, around 95% of them present only once. The sequencing sample was made of blood. The V and J genes are TRBV27 and TRBJ1-5; D not resolved. The TCR comes from a man aged 30 to 39 in good health. CDR3 bases: TGTGCCAGCAGTGGATCAGTTCAACAGCCCCAGCATTTT. Amino acids: CASSGSVQQPQHF.